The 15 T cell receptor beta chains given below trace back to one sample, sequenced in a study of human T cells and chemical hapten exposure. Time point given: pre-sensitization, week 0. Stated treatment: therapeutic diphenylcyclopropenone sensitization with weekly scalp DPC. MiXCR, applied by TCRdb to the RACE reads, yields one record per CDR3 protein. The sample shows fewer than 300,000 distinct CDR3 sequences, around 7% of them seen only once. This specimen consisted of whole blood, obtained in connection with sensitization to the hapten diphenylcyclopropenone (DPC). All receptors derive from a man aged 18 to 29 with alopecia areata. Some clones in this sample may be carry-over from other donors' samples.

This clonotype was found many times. CDR3 region: CASSPQGAASYNEQFF. The DNA for the CDR3 is TGTGCCAGCAGTCCACAGGGGGCGGCCTCCTACAATGAGCAGTTCTTC. This sequence joins TRBV12-3 or TRBV12-4 and TRBJ2-1; 9 nucleotides agree with TRBD1. The CDR3 spans 16 residues. V was pared by 5 bases and J by 0 bases, with 5 bases of the junction left unmatched.

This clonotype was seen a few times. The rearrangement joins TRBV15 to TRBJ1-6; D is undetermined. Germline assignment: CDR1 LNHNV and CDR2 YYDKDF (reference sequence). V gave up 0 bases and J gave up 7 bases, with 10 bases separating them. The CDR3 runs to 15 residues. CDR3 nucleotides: TGTGCCACCAGCAGAGATCGGGCAGCCAATTCACCCCTCCACTTT. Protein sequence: CATSRDRAANSPLHF. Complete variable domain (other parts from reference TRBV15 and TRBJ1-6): DAMVIQNPRYQVTQFGKPVTLSCSQTLNHNVMYWYQQKSSQAPKLLFHYYDKDFNNEADTPDNFQSRRPNTSFCFLDIRSPGLGDTAMYLCATSRDRAANSPLHFGNGTRLTVT.

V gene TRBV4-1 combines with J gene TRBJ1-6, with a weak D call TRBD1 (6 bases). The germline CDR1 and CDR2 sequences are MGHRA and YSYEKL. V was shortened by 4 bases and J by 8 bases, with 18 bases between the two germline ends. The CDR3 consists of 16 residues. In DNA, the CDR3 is TGCGCCAGCAGCCCAAGAACGACAGGTTACGATTCACCCCTCCACTTT. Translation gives CASSPRTTGYDSPLHF.

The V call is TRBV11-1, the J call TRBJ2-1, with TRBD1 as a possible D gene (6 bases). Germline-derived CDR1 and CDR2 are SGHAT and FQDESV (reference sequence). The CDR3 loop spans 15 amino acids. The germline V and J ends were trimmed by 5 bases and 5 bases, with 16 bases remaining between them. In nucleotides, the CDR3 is TGTGCCAGCAGCCCGGGACATGATACAAACAATGAGCAGTTCTTC. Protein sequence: CASSPGHDTNNEQFF.

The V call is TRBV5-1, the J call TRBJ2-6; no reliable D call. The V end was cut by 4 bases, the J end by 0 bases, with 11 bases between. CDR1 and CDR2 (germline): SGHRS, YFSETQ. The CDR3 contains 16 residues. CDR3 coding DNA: TGCGCCAGCAGCAAGGAACAAATCTCTGGGGCCAACGTCCTGACTTTC. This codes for CASSKEQISGANVLTF.

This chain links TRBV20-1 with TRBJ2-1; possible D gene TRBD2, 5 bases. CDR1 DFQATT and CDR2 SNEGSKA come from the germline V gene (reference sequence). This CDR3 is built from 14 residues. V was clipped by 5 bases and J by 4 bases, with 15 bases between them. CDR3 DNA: TGCAGTGCTTGGGCAGGAGAGGGATACAATGAGCAGTTCTTC. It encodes CSAWAGEGYNEQFF.

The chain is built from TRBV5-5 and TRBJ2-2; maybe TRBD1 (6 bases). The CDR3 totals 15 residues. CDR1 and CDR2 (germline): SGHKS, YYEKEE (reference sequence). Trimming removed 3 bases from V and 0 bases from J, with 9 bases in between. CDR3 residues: CASSSGQSNTGELFF. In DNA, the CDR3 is TGTGCCAGCAGCTCTGGACAGTCGAACACCGGGGAGCTGTTTTTT. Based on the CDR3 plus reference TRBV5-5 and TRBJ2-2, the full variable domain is DAGVTQSPTHLIKTRGQQVTLRCSPISGHKSVSWYQQVLGQGPQFIFQYYEKEERGRGNFPDRFSARQFPNYSSELNVNALLLGDSALYLCASSSGQSNTGELFFGEGSRLTVL.

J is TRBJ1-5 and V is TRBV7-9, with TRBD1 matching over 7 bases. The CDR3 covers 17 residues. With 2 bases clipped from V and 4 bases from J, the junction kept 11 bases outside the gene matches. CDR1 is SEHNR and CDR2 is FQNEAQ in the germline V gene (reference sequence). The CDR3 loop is CASSLQGGYGPNQPQHF. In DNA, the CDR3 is TGTGCCAGCAGCTTACAGGGGGGTTATGGTCCTAATCAGCCCCAGCATTTT.

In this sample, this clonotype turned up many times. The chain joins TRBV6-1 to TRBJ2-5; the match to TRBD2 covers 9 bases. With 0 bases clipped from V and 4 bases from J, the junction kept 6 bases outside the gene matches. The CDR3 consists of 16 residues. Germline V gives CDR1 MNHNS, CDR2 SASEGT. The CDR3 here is CASSEALPTSGETQYF. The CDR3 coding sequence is TGTGCCAGCAGTGAAGCACTACCGACTAGCGGAGAGACCCAGTACTTC.

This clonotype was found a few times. Here the CDR3 reads CASSLRGAGRNTEAFF. The CDR3 nucleotides are TGTGCCAGCAGCTTACGAGGGGCAGGAAGGAACACTGAAGCTTTCTTT. The chain has TRBV7-2 and TRBJ1-1; possibly TRBD1 for D (5 bases). CDR3 length: 16 residues. Trimming stripped 2 bases from V and 1 base from J, with 14 bases between. Germline loops: CDR1 SGHTA, CDR2 FQGNSA.

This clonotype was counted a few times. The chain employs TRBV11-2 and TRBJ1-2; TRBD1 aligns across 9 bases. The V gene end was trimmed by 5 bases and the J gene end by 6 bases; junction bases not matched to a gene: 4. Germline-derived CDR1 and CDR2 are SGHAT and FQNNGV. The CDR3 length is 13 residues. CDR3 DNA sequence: TGTGCCAGCAGCCTGTGGACAGGGGATGGCTACACCTTC. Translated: CASSLWTGDGYTF.

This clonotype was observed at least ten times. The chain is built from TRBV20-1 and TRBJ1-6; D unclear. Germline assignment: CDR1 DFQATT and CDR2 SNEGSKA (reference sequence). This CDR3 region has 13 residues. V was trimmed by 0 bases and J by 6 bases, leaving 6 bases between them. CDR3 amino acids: CSAREDPNSPLHF. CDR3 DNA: TGCAGTGCTAGAGAGGACCCTAATTCACCCCTCCACTTT.

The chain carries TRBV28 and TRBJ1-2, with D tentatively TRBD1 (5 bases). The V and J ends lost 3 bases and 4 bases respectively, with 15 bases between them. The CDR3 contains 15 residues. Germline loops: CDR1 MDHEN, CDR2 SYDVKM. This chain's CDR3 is CASSFETEKTYGYTF. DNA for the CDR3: TGTGCCAGCAGTTTCGAGACAGAAAAAACCTATGGCTACACCTTC.

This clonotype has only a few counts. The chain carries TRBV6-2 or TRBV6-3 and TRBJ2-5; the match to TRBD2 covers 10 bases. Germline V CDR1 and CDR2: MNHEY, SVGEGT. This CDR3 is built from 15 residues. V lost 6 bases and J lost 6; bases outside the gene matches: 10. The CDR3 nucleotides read TGTGCCAGCAGACCCAGCGGGGGGGCCATGAAGACCCAGTACTTC. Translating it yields CASRPSGGAMKTQYF.

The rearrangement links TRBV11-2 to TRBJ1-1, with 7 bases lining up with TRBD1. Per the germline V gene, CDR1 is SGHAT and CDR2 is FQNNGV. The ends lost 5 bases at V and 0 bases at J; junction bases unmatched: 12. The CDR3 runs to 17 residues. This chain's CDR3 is CASSPSPGTVMNTEAFF. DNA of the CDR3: TGTGCCAGCAGCCCGAGTCCCGGGACAGTGATGAACACTGAAGCTTTCTTT. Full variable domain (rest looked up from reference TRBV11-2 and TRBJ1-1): EAGVAQSPRYKIIEKRQSVAFWCNPISGHATLYWYQQILGQGPKLLIQFQNNGVVDDSQLPKDRFSAERLKGVDSTLKIQPAKLEDSAVYLCASSPSPGTVMNTEAFFGQGTRLTVV.